This T cell receptor beta chain was observed in a study of shared clonotypes between healthy human individuals. Genomic DNA per cell subset filled all wells of several immunoSEQ plates. Clones were read by immunoSEQ multiplex PCR, and TCRdb kept only the in-frame ones, dropping some. This repertoire shows about 1.5 million clones, roughly 96% found once; its top ten account for 1% to 1.5%. CDR3 length equals 16 residues. V lost 2 bases and J 0 bases, leaving 12 bases between the germline ends. Per germline, CDR1 KGHSH and CDR2 LQKENI. The count of this clone is one. Its antigen is unknown. Study-wide results and limits: Clonotypes which were not shared had lower generation probabilities than clonotypes that all four donors shared.

The chain recombines TRBV18 with TRBJ2-3; D possibly corresponds to TRBD2 (5 bases). The sequence was collected from a man younger than 40 in good health. Sequenced: naive CD4+ T cells sorted from blood. Subset defined: CD45RA+ positively selected. The CDR3 DNA sequence: TGTGCCAGCTCACCATTGTGGCTAGCCAGCACAGATACGCAGTATTTT. The encoded protein is CASSPLWLASTDTQYF.